This paragraph reports one TCR beta chain. The antigen remains unidentified. The source of the sample is a study of T cell responses to AZD1222 COVID-19 vaccine. Study-level results: Spike regions recognized by vaccine-associated CD4 TCRs spanned the protein, led by 160-218 and 743-854. Vaccination with two AZD1222 doses was followed by a rise in Spike-specific TCR breadth and depth. Donors were mostly white British, more females; clonal diversity possibly underestimated.

From germline, CDR1 is MNHEY and CDR2 SMNVEV (reference sequence). This CDR3 is 15 amino acids long. Trimming left V 6 bases short and J 6 bases short, with 15 bases between. Clones were sequenced by immunoSEQ multiplex PCR, and TCRdb holds only the in-frame ones, with some missing. Of about 110,000 clones listed, 87% are singletons. The chain is built from TRBV27 and TRBJ1-6; D is perhaps TRBD1 (5 bases). Sequenced here: peripheral blood, sampled on day 0 of AZD1222 vaccination. The receptor comes from an adult in good health. CDR3: CASRAWGDPNSPLHF. DNA of the CDR3: TGTGCCAGCAGAGCTTGGGGGGACCCTAATTCACCCCTCCACTTT.